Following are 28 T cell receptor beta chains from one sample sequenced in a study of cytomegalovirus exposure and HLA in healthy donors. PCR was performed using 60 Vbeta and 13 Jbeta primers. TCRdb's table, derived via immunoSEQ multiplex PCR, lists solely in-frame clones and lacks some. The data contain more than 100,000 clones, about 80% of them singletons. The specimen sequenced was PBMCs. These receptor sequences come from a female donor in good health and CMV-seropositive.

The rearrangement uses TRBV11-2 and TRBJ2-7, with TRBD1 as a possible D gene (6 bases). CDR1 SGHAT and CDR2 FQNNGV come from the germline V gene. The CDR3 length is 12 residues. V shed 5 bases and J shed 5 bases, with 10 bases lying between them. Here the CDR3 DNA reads TGTGCCAGCAGCCTGAACAGGGACGAGCAGTACTTC. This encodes CASSLNRDEQYF.

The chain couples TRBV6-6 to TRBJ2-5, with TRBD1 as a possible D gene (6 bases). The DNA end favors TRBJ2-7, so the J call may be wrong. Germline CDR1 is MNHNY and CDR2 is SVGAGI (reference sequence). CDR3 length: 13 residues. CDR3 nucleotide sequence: TGTGCCAGCAGCCTTCGGGACACCTACGAGCAGTACTTC. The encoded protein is CASSLRDTYEQYF.

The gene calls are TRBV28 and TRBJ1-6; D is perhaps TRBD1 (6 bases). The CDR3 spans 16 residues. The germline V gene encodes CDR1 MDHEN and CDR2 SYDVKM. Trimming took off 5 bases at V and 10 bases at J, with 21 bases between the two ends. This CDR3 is CASSGMRGQLQSPLHF. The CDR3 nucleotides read TGTGCCAGCAGTGGTATGAGGGGACAACTACAGTCACCCCTCCACTTT.

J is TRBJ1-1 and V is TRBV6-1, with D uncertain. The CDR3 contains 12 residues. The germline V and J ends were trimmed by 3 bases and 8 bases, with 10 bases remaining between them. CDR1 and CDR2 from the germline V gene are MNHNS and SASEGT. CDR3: CASSDLHGEAFF. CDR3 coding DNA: TGTGCCAGCAGTGACCTCCACGGGGAAGCTTTCTTT.

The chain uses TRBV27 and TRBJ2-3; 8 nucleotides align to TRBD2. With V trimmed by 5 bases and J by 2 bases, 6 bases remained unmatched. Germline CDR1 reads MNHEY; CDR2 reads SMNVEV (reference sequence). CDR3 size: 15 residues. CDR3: CASSTRSGDTDTQYF. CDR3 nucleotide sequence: TGTGCCAGCAGTACCCGTAGCGGGGACACAGATACGCAGTATTTT.

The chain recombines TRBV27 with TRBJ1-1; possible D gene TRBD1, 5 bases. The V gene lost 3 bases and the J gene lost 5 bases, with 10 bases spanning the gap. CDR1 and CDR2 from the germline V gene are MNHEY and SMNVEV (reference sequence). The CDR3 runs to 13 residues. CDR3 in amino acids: CASSFRRGTEAFF. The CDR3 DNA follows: TGTGCCAGCAGTTTCAGAAGGGGAACTGAAGCTTTCTTT.

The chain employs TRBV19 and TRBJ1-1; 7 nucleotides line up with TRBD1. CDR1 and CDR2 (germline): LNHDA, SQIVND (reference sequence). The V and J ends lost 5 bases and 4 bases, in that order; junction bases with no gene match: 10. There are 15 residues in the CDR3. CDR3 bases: TGTGCCAGTAGTCAGGGGACAGTCCTCGGCACTGAAGCTTTCTTT. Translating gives CASSQGTVLGTEAFF.

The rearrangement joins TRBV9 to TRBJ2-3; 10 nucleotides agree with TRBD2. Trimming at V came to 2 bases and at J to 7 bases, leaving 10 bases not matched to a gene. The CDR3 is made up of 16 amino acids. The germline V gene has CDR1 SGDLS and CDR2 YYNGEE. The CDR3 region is CASSVSPGLAPNTQYF. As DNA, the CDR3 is TGTGCCAGCAGCGTCTCCCCGGGACTAGCGCCAAATACGCAGTATTTT.

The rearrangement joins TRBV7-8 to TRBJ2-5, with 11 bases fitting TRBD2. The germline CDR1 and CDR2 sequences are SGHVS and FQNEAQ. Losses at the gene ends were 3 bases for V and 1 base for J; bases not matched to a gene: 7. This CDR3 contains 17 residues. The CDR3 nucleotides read TGTGCCAGCAGCTTGGGGGATCTAGCGGGGGGCCAAGAGACCCAGTACTTC. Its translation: CASSLGDLAGGQETQYF.

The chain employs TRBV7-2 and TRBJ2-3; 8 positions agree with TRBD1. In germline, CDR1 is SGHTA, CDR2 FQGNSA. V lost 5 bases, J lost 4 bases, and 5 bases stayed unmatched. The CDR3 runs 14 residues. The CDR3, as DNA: TGTGCCAGCAGCCCGGACAGGGTTTCAGATACGCAGTATTTT. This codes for CASSPDRVSDTQYF.

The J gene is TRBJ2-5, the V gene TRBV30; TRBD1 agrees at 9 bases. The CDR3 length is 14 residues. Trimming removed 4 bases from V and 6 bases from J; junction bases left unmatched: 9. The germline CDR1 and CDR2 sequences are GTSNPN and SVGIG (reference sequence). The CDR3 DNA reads TGTGCCTGGACCTCCGGGACAGGGTTAAAGACCCAGTACTTC. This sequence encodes CAWTSGTGLKTQYF.

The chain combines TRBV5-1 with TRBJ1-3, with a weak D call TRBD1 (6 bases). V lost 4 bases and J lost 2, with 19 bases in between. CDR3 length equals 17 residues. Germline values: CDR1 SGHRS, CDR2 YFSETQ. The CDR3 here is CASSRGYGRGPGNTIYF. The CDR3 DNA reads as TGCGCCAGCAGCAGAGGGTACGGCAGGGGACCTGGAAACACCATATATTTT.

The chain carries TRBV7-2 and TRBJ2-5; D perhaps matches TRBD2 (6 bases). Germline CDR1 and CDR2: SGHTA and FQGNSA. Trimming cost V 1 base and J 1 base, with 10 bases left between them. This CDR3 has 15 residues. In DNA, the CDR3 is TGTGCCAGCAGCTTAGGGTCGACTAGCCAAGAGACCCAGTACTTC. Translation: CASSLGSTSQETQYF.

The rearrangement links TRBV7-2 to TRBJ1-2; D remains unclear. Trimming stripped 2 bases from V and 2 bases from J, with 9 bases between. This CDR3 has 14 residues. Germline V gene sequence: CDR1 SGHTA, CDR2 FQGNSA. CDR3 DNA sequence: TGTGCCAGCAGCTTACTTCCAGGAAACTATGGCTACACCTTC. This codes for CASSLLPGNYGYTF.

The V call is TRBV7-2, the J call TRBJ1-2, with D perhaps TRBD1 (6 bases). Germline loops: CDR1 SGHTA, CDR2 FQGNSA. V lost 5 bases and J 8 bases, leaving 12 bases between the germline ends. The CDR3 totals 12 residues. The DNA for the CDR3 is TGTGCCAGCAGCCTCACAGGGTTAGGCTACACCTTC. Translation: CASSLTGLGYTF.

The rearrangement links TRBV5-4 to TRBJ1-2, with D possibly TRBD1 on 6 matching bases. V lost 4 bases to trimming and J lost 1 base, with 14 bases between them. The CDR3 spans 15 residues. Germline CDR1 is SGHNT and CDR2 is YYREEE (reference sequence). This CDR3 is CASSLVQGNNYGYTF. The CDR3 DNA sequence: TGTGCCAGCAGCCTTGTGCAGGGGAATAACTATGGCTACACCTTC.

Written as DNA, the CDR3 is TGTGCCAGTAGGGAGCCGGCTAACTATGGCTACACCTTC. Amino acids: CASREPANYGYTF. This sequence joins TRBV19 and TRBJ1-2, with D unresolved. With 6 bases removed from V and 0 bases from J, the gap between germline ends came to 8 bases. Germline V lookup: CDR1 LNHDA, CDR2 SQIVND (reference sequence). This CDR3 comprises 13 residues.

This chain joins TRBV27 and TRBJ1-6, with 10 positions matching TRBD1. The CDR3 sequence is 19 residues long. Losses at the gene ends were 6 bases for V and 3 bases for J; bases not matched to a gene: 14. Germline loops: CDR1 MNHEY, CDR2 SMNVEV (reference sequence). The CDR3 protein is CASSPTGTGASNYNSPLHF. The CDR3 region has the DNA TGTGCCAGCAGCCCCACCGGGACAGGGGCTTCTAACTATAATTCACCCCTCCACTTT.

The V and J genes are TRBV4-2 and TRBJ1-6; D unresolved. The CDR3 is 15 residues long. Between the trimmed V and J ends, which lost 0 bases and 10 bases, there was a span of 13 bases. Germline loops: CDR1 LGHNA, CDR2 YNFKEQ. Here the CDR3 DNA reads TGTGCCAGCAGCCAAGATCAAGCAAATTACTCACCCCTCCACTTT. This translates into CASSQDQANYSPLHF.

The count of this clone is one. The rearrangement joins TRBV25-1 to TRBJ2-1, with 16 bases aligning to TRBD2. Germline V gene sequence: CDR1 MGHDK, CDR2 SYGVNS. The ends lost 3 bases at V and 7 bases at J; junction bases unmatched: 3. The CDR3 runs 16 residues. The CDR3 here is CASSDLGLAGGNEQFF. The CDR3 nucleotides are TGTGCCAGCAGTGATCTGGGACTAGCGGGGGGGAATGAGCAGTTCTTC.

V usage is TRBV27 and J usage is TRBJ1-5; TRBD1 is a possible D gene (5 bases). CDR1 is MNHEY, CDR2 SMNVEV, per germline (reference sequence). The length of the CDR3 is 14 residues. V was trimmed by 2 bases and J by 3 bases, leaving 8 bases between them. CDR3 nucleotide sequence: TGTGCCAGCAGTTTAAAGGGGCTCAATCAGCCCCAGCATTTT. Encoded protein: CASSLKGLNQPQHF.

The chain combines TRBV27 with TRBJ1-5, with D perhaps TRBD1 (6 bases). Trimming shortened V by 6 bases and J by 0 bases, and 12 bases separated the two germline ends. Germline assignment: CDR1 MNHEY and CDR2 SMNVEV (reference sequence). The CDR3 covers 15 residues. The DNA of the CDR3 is TGTGCCAGCAGAACAGGGACAAATAGCAATCAGCCCCAGCATTTT. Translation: CASRTGTNSNQPQHF.

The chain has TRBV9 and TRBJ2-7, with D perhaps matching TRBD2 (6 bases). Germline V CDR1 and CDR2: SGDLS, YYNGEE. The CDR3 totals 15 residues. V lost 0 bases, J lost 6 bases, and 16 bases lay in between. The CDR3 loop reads CASSVAGGGPREQYF. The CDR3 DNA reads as TGTGCCAGCAGCGTAGCTGGTGGAGGGCCTCGCGAGCAGTACTTC.

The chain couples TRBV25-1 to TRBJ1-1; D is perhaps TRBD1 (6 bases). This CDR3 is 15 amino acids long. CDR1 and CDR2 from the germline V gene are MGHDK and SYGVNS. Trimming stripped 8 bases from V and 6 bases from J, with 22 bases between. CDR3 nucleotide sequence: TGTGCCAGCTCTCGAATGTCGGGGGGCGTATCTGAAGCTTTCTTT. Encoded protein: CASSRMSGGVSEAFF.

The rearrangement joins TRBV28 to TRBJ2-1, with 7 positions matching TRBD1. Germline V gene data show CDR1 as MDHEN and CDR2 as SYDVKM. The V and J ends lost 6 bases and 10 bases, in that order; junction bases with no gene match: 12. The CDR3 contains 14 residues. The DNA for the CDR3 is TGTGCCAGCAGCACCCAGGGACAGCGAGGGGAGCAGTTCTTC. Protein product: CASSTQGQRGEQFF.

The CDR3 spells CASSDSGTADYGYTF. The CDR3 bases are TGTGCCAGCAGTGACTCAGGGACAGCCGACTATGGCTACACCTTC. The chain carries TRBV25-1 and TRBJ1-2; 7 bases are shared with TRBD1. Losses at the gene ends were 3 bases for V and 3 bases for J; bases not matched to a gene: 7. CDR3 length equals 15 residues. Germline CDR1 is MGHDK and CDR2 is SYGVNS.

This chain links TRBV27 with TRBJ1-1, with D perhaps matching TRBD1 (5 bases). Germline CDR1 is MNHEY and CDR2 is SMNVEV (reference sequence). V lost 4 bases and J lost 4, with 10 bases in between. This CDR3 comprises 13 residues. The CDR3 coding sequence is TGTGCCAGCAGTTGGGCGGGGCCCACTGAAGCTTTCTTT. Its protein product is CASSWAGPTEAFF.

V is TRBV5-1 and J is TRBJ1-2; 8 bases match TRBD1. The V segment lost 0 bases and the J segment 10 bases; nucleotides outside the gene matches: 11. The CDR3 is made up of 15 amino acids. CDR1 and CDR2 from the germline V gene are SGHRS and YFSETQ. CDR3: CASSLAPGQAGDYTF. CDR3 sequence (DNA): TGCGCCAGCAGCTTGGCCCCGGGACAGGCCGGGGACTACACCTTC.